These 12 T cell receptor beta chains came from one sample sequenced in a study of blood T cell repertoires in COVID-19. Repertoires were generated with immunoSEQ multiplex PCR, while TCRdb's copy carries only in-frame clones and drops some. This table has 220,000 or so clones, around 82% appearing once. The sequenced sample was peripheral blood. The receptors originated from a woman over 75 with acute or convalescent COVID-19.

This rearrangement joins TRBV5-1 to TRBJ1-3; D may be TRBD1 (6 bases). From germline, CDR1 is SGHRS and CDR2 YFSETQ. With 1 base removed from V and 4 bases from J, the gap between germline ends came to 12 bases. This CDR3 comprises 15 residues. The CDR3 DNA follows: TGCGCCAGCAGCTTGCAACAGGGAACCGGAAACACCATATATTTT. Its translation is CASSLQQGTGNTIYF. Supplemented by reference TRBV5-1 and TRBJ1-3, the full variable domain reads KAGVTQTPRYLIKTRGQQVTLSCSPISGHRSVSWYQQTPGQGLQFLFEYFSETQRNKGNFPGRFSGRQFSNSRSEMNVSTLELGDSALYLCASSLQQGTGNTIYFGEGSWLTVV.

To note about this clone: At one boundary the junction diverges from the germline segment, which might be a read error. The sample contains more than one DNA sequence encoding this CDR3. CDR3 sequence reads: CASSLQGQEKLFF. The CDR3 coding sequence is TGCGCCAGTAGCTTGCAGGGCCAGGAAAAACTGTTTTTT. The rearrangement links TRBV5-1 to TRBJ1-4, with TRBD1 as a possible D gene (5 bases). The germline CDR1 and CDR2 sequences are SGHRS and YFSETQ. The CDR3 is 13 amino acids. Full variable domain (remainder filled in from reference TRBV5-1 and TRBJ1-4): KAGVTQTPRYLIKTRGQQVTLSCSPISGHRSVSWYQQTPGQGLQFLFEYFSETQRNKGNFPGRFSGRQFSNSRSEMNVSTLELGDSALYLCASSLQGQEKLFFGSGTQLSVL.

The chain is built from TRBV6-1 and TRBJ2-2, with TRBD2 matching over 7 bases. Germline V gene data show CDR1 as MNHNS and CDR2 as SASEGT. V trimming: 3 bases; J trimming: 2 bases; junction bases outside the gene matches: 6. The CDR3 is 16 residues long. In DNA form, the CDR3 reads TGTGCCAGCAGTGATCCGGCGGGGGTTAACACCGGGGAGCTGTTTTTT. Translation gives CASSDPAGVNTGELFF.

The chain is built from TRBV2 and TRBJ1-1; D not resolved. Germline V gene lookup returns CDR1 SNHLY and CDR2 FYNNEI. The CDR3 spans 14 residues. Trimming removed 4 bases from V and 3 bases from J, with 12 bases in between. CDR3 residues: CASSASEVDTEAFF. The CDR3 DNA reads TGTGCCAGCAGTGCCAGTGAGGTTGACACTGAAGCTTTCTTT.

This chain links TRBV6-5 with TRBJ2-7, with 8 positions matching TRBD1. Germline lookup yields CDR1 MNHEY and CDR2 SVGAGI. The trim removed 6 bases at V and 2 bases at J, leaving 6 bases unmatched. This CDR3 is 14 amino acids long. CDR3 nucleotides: TGTGCCAGCAGCCGTGGACAGGGTACCTACGAGCAGTACTTC. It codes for CASSRGQGTYEQYF.

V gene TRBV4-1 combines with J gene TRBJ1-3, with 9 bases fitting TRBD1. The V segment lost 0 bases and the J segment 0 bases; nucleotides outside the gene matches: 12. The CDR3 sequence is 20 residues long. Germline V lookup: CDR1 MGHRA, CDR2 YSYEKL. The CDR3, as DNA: TGCGCCAGCAGCCAAGATCCATCCCCCACAGGGGGCAGCTCTGGAAACACCATATATTTT. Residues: CASSQDPSPTGGSSGNTIYF.

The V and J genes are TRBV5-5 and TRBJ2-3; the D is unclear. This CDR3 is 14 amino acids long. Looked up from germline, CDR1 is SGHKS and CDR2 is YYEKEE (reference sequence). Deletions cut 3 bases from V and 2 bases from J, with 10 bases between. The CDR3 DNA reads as TGTGCCAGCAGCTCCCTAACCTACACAGATACGCAGTATTTT. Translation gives CASSSLTYTDTQYF. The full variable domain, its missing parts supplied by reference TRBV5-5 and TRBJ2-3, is DAGVTQSPTHLIKTRGQQVTLRCSPISGHKSVSWYQQVLGQGPQFIFQYYEKEERGRGNFPDRFSARQFPNYSSELNVNALLLGDSALYLCASSSLTYTDTQYFGPGTRLTVL.

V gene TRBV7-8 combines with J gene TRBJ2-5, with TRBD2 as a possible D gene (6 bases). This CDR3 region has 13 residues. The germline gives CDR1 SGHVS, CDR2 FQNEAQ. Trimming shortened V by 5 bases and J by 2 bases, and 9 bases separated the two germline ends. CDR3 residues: CASSHLAQETQYF. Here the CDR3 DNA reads TGTGCCAGCAGCCACCTAGCGCAAGAGACCCAGTACTTC.

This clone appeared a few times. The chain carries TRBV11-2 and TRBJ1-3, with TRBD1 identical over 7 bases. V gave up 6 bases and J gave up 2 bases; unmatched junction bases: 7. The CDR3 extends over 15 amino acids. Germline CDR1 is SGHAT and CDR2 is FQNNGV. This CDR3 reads CASSTDRAPGNTIYF. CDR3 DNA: TGTGCCAGCAGTACAGACAGGGCTCCTGGAAACACCATATATTTT.

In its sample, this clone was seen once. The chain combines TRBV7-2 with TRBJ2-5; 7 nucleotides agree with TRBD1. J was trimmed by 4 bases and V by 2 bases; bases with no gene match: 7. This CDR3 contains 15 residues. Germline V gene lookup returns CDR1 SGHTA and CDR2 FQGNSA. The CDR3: CASSLYRNRGETQYF. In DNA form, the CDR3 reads TGTGCCAGCAGCTTATATCGGAACAGGGGAGAGACCCAGTACTTC.

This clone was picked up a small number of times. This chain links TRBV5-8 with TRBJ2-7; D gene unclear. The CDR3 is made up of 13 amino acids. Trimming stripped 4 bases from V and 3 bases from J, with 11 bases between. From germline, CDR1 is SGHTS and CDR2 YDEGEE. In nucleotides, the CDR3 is TGTGCCAGCAGCCACAGTAATATCTACGAGCAGTACTTC. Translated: CASSHSNIYEQYF.

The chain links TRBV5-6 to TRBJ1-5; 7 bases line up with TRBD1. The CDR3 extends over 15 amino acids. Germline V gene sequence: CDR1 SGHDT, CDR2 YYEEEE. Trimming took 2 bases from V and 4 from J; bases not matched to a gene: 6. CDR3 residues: CASSFRGARNQPQHF. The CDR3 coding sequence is TGTGCCAGCAGCTTCAGGGGGGCCAGGAATCAGCCCCAGCATTTT.